The T cell receptor (beta chain) under discussion was sequenced for a study of blood T cells in healthy people across ages. Study-wide points: Estimated diversity that came from one million T cells was considered an underestimate.

For this clonotype: Its specificity is not known.

Primed by a sample-barcoded 5' primer and a J-beta primer mix, a second PCR proceeded for 7 to 11 cycles. TCRdb itself ran the 5' RACE reads through MiXCR, one entry per CDR3 protein. Here the sample spans about 560,000 distinct CDR3 sequences, roughly a quarter being singletons. After removal of 8 bases from V and 3 bases from J, the junction contained 12 bases not matched to a gene. This CDR3 has 15 amino acids. These data were also filed under a second study, of T cells of mothers and their children.

The J gene is TRBJ2-7, the V gene TRBV12-3 or TRBV12-4, with TRBD2 matching over 8 bases. This clonotype was obtained from a boy aged 2 to 10 in good health. The source material was blood. The CDR3 loop reads CASRGGAGANYEQYF. The CDR3 DNA reads TGTGCCAGCCGGGGGGGTGCGGGGGCGAACTACGAGCAGTACTTC.